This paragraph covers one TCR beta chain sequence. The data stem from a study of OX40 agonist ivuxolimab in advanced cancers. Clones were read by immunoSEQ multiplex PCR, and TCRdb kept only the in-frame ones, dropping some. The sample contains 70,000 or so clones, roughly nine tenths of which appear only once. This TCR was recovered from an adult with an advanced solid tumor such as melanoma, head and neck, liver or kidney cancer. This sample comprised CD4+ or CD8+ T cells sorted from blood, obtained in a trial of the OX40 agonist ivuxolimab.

The CDR3 loop is CASSLVWRGSSYNEQFF. CDR3 bases: TGTGCCAGCAGCTTAGTTTGGCGGGGGAGCTCCTACAATGAGCAGTTCTTC. This chain connects TRBV11-2 to TRBJ2-1; 7 bases line up with TRBD2. The V gene end was trimmed by 1 base and the J gene end by 0 bases; junction bases not matched to a gene: 6. This CDR3 comprises 17 residues. Germline CDR1 and CDR2: SGHAT and FQNNGV.